Listed below are T cell receptor beta chains from one sample, sequenced in a study of neurological immune-mediated disorders. Using its own MiXCR run on the 5' RACE reads, TCRdb lists one record per CDR3 protein. The data hold about 66,000 distinct CDR3 sequences, with 3.4% observed a single time. Sequenced material: PBMCs. The receptors originated from a man in his forties with multiple sclerosis. Each CDR3 is given without its conserved first and last residue. Each record gives: J gene, V gene, D gene, CDR3 protein. The D gene is left open where the match is weak.

TRBJ2-1,TRBV20-1,TRBD1,SASGDRGYNEQF
TRBJ2-1,TRBV7-6,-,ASSLVGNNEQF
TRBJ1-2,TRBV7-9,-,ASSYLWGYT
TRBJ1-1,TRBV14,TRBD1,ASSHDPGTGTEAF
TRBJ1-2,TRBV7-2,TRBD1,ASSLFEGAVYGYT
TRBJ1-1,TRBV29-1,TRBD1,SATGGADTEAF
TRBJ1-1,TRBV7-2,-,ASSPPWKNTEAF
TRBJ1-1,TRBV5-1,TRBD1,ASSATGTALGTEAF
TRBJ1-4,TRBV20-1,TRBD1,SARDPRTGLYEKLF
TRBJ2-7,TRBV25-1,-,ASSDGTFSYEQY
TRBJ2-3,TRBV20-1,TRBD1,SAPGQYTDTQY
TRBJ1-1,TRBV29-1,-,SVPLGDGNTEAF
TRBJ1-2,TRBV5-1,-,ASSLEVEQGMNT
TRBJ2-5,TRBV5-1,-,ASSFDSGVETQY
TRBJ2-7,TRBV5-1,TRBD1,ASSLGGTETYEQY
TRBJ2-1,TRBV7-3,-,ASSLGRDNEQF
TRBJ2-7,TRBV18,TRBD1,ASSPGQVISYEQY
TRBJ2-1,TRBV25-1,-,ASSEARSKF
TRBJ2-5,TRBV20-1,TRBD2,SASGGAGETQY
TRBJ1-1,TRBV6-5,TRBD1,ASSFRTGGGTEAF
TRBJ2-1,TRBV10-2,TRBD1,ASRAGQGVYNEQF
TRBJ2-3,TRBV18,TRBD1,ASSPGTGGDTQY
TRBJ2-5,TRBV29-1,TRBD2,SVEKRGAIQETQY
TRBJ2-7,TRBV3-1,TRBD1,ASSPGTGGVEQY
TRBJ2-7,TRBV7-2,TRBD2,ASSLRGRSGMVGRSYEQY
TRBJ2-1,TRBV5-1,-,ASSLQGGGVNEQF
TRBJ2-1,TRBV5-1,TRBD2,ASSLAGVAINEQF
TRBJ1-3,TRBV4-1,-,ASSQESVYSGNTIY
TRBJ2-7,TRBV3-1,-,ASSPDPGRSYEQY
TRBJ2-4,TRBV5-1,-,ASSRPEGGVNIQY
TRBJ1-1,TRBV11-2,-,ASRGVRVNTEAF
TRBJ1-4,TRBV5-1,-,ASSARHTGNEKLF
TRBJ1-6,TRBV12-3/TRBV12-4,TRBD1,ASSFRQGAMDSPLH
TRBJ1-2,TRBV5-1,TRBD1,ASSLGPAGGDGYT
TRBJ1-5,TRBV12-3/TRBV12-4,-,AVGGGQPQH
TRBJ1-4,TRBV7-9,-,ASSPSSGLEKLF
TRBJ2-5,TRBV12-3/TRBV12-4,-,ASSPGQHQETQY